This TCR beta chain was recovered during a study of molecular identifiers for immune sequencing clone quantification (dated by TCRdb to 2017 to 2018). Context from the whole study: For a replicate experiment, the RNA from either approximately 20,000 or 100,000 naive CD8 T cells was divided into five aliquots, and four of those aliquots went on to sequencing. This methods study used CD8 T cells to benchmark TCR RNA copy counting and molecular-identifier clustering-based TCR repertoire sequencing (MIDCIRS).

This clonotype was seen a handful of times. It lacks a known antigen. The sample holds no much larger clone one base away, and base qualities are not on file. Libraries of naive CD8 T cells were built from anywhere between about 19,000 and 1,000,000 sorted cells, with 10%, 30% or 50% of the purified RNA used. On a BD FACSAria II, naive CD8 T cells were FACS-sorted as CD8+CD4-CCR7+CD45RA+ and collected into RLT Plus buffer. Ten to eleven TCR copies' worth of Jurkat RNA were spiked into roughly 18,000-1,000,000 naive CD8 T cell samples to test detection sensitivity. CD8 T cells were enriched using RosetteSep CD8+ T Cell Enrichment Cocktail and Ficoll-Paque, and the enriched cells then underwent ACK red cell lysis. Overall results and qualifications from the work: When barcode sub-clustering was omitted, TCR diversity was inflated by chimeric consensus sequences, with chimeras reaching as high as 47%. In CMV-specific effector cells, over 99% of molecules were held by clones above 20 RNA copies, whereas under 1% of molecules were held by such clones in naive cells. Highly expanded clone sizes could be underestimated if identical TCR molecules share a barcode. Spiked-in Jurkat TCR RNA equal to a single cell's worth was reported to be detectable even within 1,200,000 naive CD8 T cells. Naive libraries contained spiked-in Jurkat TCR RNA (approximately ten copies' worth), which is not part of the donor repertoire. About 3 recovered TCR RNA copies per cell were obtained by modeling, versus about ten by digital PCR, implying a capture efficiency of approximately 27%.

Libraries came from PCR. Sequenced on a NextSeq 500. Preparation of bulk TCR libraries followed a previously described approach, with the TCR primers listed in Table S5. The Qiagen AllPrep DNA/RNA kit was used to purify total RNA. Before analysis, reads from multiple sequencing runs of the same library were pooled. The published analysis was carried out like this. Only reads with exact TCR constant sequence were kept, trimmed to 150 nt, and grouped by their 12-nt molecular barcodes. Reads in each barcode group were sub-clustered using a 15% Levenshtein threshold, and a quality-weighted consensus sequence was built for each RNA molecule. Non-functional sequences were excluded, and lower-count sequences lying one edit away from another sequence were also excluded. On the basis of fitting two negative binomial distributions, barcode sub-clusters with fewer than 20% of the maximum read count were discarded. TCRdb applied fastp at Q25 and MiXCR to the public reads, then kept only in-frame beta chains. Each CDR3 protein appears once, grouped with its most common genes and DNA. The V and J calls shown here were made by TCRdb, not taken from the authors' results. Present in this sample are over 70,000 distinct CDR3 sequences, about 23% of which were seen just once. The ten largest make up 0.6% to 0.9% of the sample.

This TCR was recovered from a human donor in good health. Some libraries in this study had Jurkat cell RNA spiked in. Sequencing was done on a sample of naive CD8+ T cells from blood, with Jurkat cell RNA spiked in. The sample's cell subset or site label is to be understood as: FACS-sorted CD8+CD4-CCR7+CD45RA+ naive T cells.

The CDR3 reads CASSTGQYNEKLFF. The DNA sequence is TGTGCCAGTAGTACGGGACAGTATAATGAAAAACTGTTTTTT. Recombination joined TRBV19 with TRBJ1-4; a stretch of 7 junction bases matches TRBD1. Germline trimming amounts to 4 bases on V and 4 bases on J, with 3 as the count of junction bases outside the gene matches. CDR1 and CDR2 are read off the germline V gene (reference sequence) as LNHDA and SQIVND. The CDR3 measures 14 amino acids from cysteine to phenylalanine. Only the CDR3 DNA is retained, 42 bases long and in frame from the first base.